This T cell receptor (beta chain) was observed in a study of immune cell composition in non-small cell lung cancer. Study-wide points: Tumour-reactive clones were not shown to match dominant in vivo tumour clones.

Germline trimming cut 4 bases from V and 2 bases from J; bases unmatched to any gene: 5. The V gene's germline CDR1 is SGHRS and CDR2 YFSETQ. The CDR3 loop spans 15 amino acids. Assay used: immunoSEQ multiplex PCR; TCRdb lists only in-frame clones, some missing. The data show some 14,000 clones, 65% to 85% seen once. This clone was counted once. Its antigen is undetermined. This sequence was found in a human donor with non-small cell lung cancer. This chain links TRBV5-1 with TRBJ2-1; TRBD2 matches 8 bases. Sequencing was performed on lung tumor tissue. The DNA for the CDR3 is TGCGCCAGCAGCGAAACTAGCGGTACCTACAATGAGCAGTTCTTC. Its protein product is CASSETSGTYNEQFF.